This entry lists 25 T cell receptor beta chains sequenced from one sample in a study of blood T cell repertoires in COVID-19. Assay: immunoSEQ multiplex PCR; the TCRdb copy retains only in-frame clones and omits some. The sample shows about 500,000 clones, roughly 89% of them seen only once. The material sequenced was peripheral blood. Receptors were obtained from a woman between 50 and 59 years old with COVID-19, enrolled during active disease.

The V gene is TRBV19, the J gene TRBJ1-3; D is perhaps TRBD1 (6 bases). This CDR3 region has 14 residues. CDR1 and CDR2 from the germline V gene are LNHDA and SQIVND (reference sequence). V gave up 7 bases and J gave up 0 bases, with 10 bases separating them. The CDR3 bases are TGTGCCAGTAATCGACAGGTCTCTGGAAACACCATATATTTT. Its protein product is CASNRQVSGNTIYF. The full variable domain, completed using reference TRBV19 and TRBJ1-3, is DGGITQSPKYLFRKEGQNVTLSCEQNLNHDAMYWYRQDPGQGLRLIYYSQIVNDFQKGDIAEGYSVSREKKESFPLTVTSAQKNPTAFYLCASNRQVSGNTIYFGEGSWLTVV.

This chain links TRBV11-2 with TRBJ1-4, with 9 bases matching TRBD1. The CDR3 totals 14 residues. Trimming took 1 base from V and 7 from J; bases not matched to a gene: 1. Germline values: CDR1 SGHAT, CDR2 FQNNGV. The CDR3 bases are TGTGCCAGCAGCTTAGGACAGGGGGTTGAAAAACTGTTTTTT. Translated: CASSLGQGVEKLFF.

The chain uses TRBV12-3 or TRBV12-4 and TRBJ2-5; a possible D gene is TRBD2 (5 bases). CDR3 length: 13 amino acids. V lost 7 bases, J lost 0 bases, and 9 bases lay in between. CDR3 sequence: CASTRGHQETQYF. CDR3 in DNA: TGTGCCAGCACCCGGGGTCACCAAGAGACCCAGTACTTC.

CDR3 in amino acids: CASSPGLAGTGTGELFF. CDR3 nucleotide sequence: TGTGCCAGCAGCCCGGGACTAGCGGGTACCGGCACCGGGGAGCTGTTTTTT. The chain combines TRBV9 with TRBJ2-2, with 12 nucleotides matching TRBD2. The CDR3 covers 17 residues. V shed 4 bases and J 4 bases; nucleotides not matched to a gene: 8. CDR1 is SGDLS, CDR2 YYNGEE, per germline. Variable domain in full (rest from reference TRBV9 and TRBJ2-2): DSGVTQTPKHLITATGQRVTLRCSPRSGDLSVYWYQQSLDQGLQFLIQYYNGEERAKGNILERFSAQQFPDLHSELNLSSLELGDSALYFCASSPGLAGTGTGELFFGEGSRLTVL.

The gene calls are TRBV5-1 and TRBJ1-6; D ambiguous. Germline assignment: CDR1 SGHRS and CDR2 YFSETQ. There are 17 residues in the CDR3. The V gene lost 4 bases and the J gene lost 1 base, with 15 bases spanning the gap. The CDR3 DNA is TGCGCCAGCAGCGTACTAAGCCCAGCGTCCTATAATTCACCCCTCCACTTT. It yields the protein CASSVLSPASYNSPLHF.

The chain recombines TRBV2 with TRBJ1-1, with D unclear. Per the germline V gene, CDR1 is SNHLY and CDR2 is FYNNEI. V shed 5 bases and J shed 4 bases, with 14 bases lying between them. The CDR3 is 14 amino acids. CDR3 loop: CASSIFEGRTEAFF. In DNA, the CDR3 is TGTGCCAGCAGTATTTTCGAGGGCCGCACTGAAGCTTTCTTT.

The genes are TRBV19 and TRBJ1-1, with D possibly being TRBD1 (5 bases). The CDR3 runs 14 residues. Germline CDR1 LNHDA, CDR2 SQIVND (reference sequence). V was shortened by 5 bases and J by 4 bases, with 14 bases between the two germline ends. The CDR3 sequence: CASSPRVGGTEAFF. As DNA, the CDR3 is TGTGCCAGTAGTCCCCGTGTCGGGGGCACTGAAGCTTTCTTT.

The gene calls are TRBV2 and TRBJ1-5; the D gene is possibly TRBD1 (5 bases). This CDR3 is built from 14 residues. V lost 6 bases to trimming and J lost 5 bases, with 14 bases between them. The V gene's germline CDR1 is SNHLY and CDR2 FYNNEI. The CDR3 loop is CASSDFDSDQPQHF. The CDR3 DNA sequence: TGTGCCAGCAGCGACTTTGACAGCGATCAGCCCCAGCATTTT. Based on the CDR3 plus reference TRBV2 and TRBJ1-5, the full variable domain is EPEVTQTPSHQVTQMGQEVILRCVPISNHLYFYWYRQILGQKVEFLVSFYNNEISEKSEIFDDQFSVERPDGSNFTLKIRSTKLEDSAMYFCASSDFDSDQPQHFGDGTRLSIL.

This clone has only a few counts. The chain joins TRBV7-8 to TRBJ2-7, with a tentative D call TRBD1 (6 bases). The germline V and J ends were trimmed by 5 bases and 6 bases, with 11 bases remaining between them. The V gene's germline CDR1 is SGHVS and CDR2 FQNEAQ. CDR3 size: 12 residues. CDR3 in amino acids: CASSRSGVEQYF. For the CDR3, the DNA is TGTGCCAGCAGCCGATCAGGGGTCGAGCAGTACTTC.

The genes are TRBV5-1 and TRBJ2-7; 9 bases are shared with TRBD1. The CDR3 covers 16 residues. With V trimmed by 5 bases and J by 0 bases, 9 bases remained unmatched. Germline CDR1 SGHRS, CDR2 YFSETQ. CDR3 nucleotides: TGCGCCAGCAGTTGGGGCCGGGGACAGGGCTCCTACGAGCAGTACTTC. This codes for CASSWGRGQGSYEQYF.

The gene calls are TRBV6-5 and TRBJ1-2, with TRBD1 as a possible D gene (5 bases). Germline V lookup: CDR1 MNHEY, CDR2 SVGAGI. The CDR3 consists of 15 residues. V lost 0 bases to trimming and J lost 1 base, with 9 bases between them. In DNA, the CDR3 is TGTGCCAGCAGTTACTCGCTGGACATTAACTATGGCTACACCTTC. The encoded protein is CASSYSLDINYGYTF.

The chain combines TRBV3-1 (or the pseudogene TRBV3-2) with TRBJ2-6; TRBD1 might be the D (5 bases). Germline CDR1 and CDR2: LGHDT and YNNKEL (reference sequence). This CDR3 spans 15 amino acids. The ends were cut back, 6 bases at V and 0 bases at J, with 9 bases in the middle. CDR3 sequence reads: CASSPDSSGANVLTF. In DNA, the CDR3 is TGTGCCAGCAGTCCTGACAGCTCTGGGGCCAACGTCCTGACTTTC.

The chain combines TRBV5-6 with TRBJ1-2; TRBD1 matches 9 bases. Germline V gene sequence: CDR1 SGHDT, CDR2 YYEEEE. The trim removed 1 base at V and 3 bases at J, leaving 4 bases unmatched. This CDR3 comprises 15 residues. For the CDR3, the DNA is TGTGCCAGCAGCTTGAGGGGACAGGGCCACTATGGCTACACCTTC. Translation: CASSLRGQGHYGYTF.

This chain links TRBV19 with TRBJ1-5, with D possibly TRBD1 on 5 matching bases. CDR3 length: 16 residues. V gave up 1 base and J gave up 1 base, with 11 bases separating them. CDR1 is LNHDA and CDR2 is SQIVND in the germline V gene (reference sequence). The CDR3 loop is CASSIAPRGSNQPQHF. The CDR3 coding sequence is TGTGCCAGTAGTATAGCGCCCCGGGGGAGCAATCAGCCCCAGCATTTT.

The chain uses TRBV19 and TRBJ1-2, with 9 bases aligning to TRBD1. The CDR3 covers 14 residues. In germline, CDR1 is LNHDA, CDR2 SQIVND (reference sequence). J was trimmed by 5 bases and V by 5 bases; bases with no gene match: 6. In DNA, the CDR3 is TGTGCCAGTAGTCCGCGGACAGGGGTTTATGGCTACACCTTC. It is translated as CASSPRTGVYGYTF.

V gene TRBV28 combines with J gene TRBJ1-5; 9 bases are a match to TRBD1. CDR1 is MDHEN, CDR2 SYDVKM, per germline. The trim removed 6 bases at V and 4 bases at J, leaving 7 bases unmatched. The CDR3 runs to 15 residues. In nucleotides, the CDR3 is TGTGCCAGCAGACTCCCCGGGACAGGGAATCAGCCCCAGCATTTT. Protein product: CASRLPGTGNQPQHF.

The V call is TRBV3-1 (or the pseudogene TRBV3-2), the J call TRBJ1-3; D gene unclear. With 4 bases removed from V and 3 bases from J, the gap between germline ends came to 10 bases. This CDR3 has 14 residues. Germline V gene lookup returns CDR1 LGHDT and CDR2 YNNKEL (reference sequence). The DNA of the CDR3 is TGTGCCAGCAGCCTTAATCGCGGTGGAAACACCATATATTTT. Its translation is CASSLNRGGNTIYF.

V and J are TRBV21-1 and TRBJ1-2; no DNA check was done on the table's D call, TRBD1. TRBV21-1 is listed as a pseudogene. This CDR3 has 11 residues. CDR3 DNA: TGTGCCAGCAGCACAGGGGATGGCTACACCTTC. Residues: CASSTGDGYTF.

J is TRBJ2-1 and V is TRBV18; TRBD2 matches at 12 bases. CDR1 and CDR2 from the germline V gene are KGHSH and LQKENI. Trimming cost V 2 bases and J 8 bases; bases outside gene matches: 7. The CDR3 loop spans 16 amino acids. The CDR3 coding sequence is TGTGCCAGCTCACCAGTGCCTAGCGGGGGGGCCTATGAGCAGTTCTTC. This codes for CASSPVPSGGAYEQFF.

This sequence joins TRBV7-8 and TRBJ2-7, with a possible D match to TRBD1 (5 bases). Between the trimmed V and J ends, which lost 1 base and 0 bases, there was a span of 7 bases. Germline CDR1 SGHVS, CDR2 FQNEAQ. The CDR3 totals 14 residues. The CDR3 region is CASSLGRASYEQYF. The CDR3 nucleotides read TGTGCCAGCAGCTTAGGCAGGGCCTCCTACGAGCAGTACTTC.

This chain connects TRBV6-5 to TRBJ1-1, with 7 bases fitting TRBD1. Germline CDR1 reads MNHEY; CDR2 reads SVGAGI. This CDR3 is 13 amino acids long. J was trimmed by 8 bases and V by 5 bases; bases with no gene match: 8. The chain's CDR3 is CASSRDSRFEAFF. The CDR3 DNA reads as TGTGCCAGCAGTAGGGACAGCCGGTTCGAAGCTTTCTTT.

The chain has TRBV6-5 and TRBJ1-1, with D maybe TRBD1 (6 bases). With 0 bases removed from V and 4 bases from J, the gap between germline ends came to 15 bases. The CDR3 has 16 amino acids. CDR1 is MNHEY and CDR2 is SVGAGI in the germline V gene. The DNA for the CDR3 is TGTGCCAGCAGTTACTCGATAGGGGGGGGGATCACTGAAGCTTTCTTT. This encodes CASSYSIGGGITEAFF.

A note on this clone: Other DNA sequences within the sample encode an identical CDR3. The chain carries TRBV5-5 and TRBJ1-2, with D perhaps TRBD1 (5 bases). Germline assignment: CDR1 SGHKS and CDR2 YYEKEE (reference sequence). Trimming cost V 5 bases and J 5 bases, with 10 bases left between them. The CDR3 covers 12 residues. Here the CDR3 DNA reads TGTGCCAGCAGTTTAGACAGTTATGGCTACACCTTC. Translated, it gives CASSLDSYGYTF.

Only one count was recorded for this clone. The chain carries TRBV3-1 (or the pseudogene TRBV3-2) and TRBJ2-7; D is possibly TRBD2 (6 bases). This CDR3 contains 14 residues. CDR1 and CDR2 from the germline V gene are LGHDT and YNNKEL (reference sequence). The V end was cut by 0 bases, the J end by 3 bases, with 9 bases between. This CDR3 is CASSQDRGFYEQYF. The CDR3 DNA reads as TGTGCCAGCAGCCAAGACCGGGGGTTCTACGAGCAGTACTTC.

Written as DNA, the CDR3 is TGCAGTGCTAGTCCACTAGCTGTTGAGACCCAGTACTTC. Protein sequence: CSASPLAVETQYF. The chain recombines TRBV20-1 with TRBJ2-5, with D perhaps TRBD2 (6 bases). V lost 3 bases and J 5 bases, leaving 13 bases between the germline ends. Germline CDR1 is DFQATT and CDR2 is SNEGSKA (reference sequence). This CDR3 spans 13 amino acids.